This T cell receptor beta chain was profiled in a study of blood T cell repertoires in COVID-19. CDR1 MNHEY and CDR2 SVGAGI come from the germline V gene. The length of the CDR3 is 15 residues. V dropped 7 bases and J dropped 5 bases, with 18 bases sitting between them. Libraries were prepared by immunoSEQ multiplex PCR; TCRdb keeps only in-frame clonotypes and omits some of them. The sample yields under 80,000 clones, 75% to 90% seen once. This sequence originates from a human donor in a cohort sampled during active COVID-19. The V call is TRBV6-5, the J call TRBJ2-1, with TRBD1 as a possible D gene (6 bases). The sample taken for sequencing was peripheral blood. The CDR3 coding sequence is TGTGCCAGCAACGTCGAACCTCAGGGGAACAATGAGCAGTTCTTC. This encodes CASNVEPQGNNEQFF.